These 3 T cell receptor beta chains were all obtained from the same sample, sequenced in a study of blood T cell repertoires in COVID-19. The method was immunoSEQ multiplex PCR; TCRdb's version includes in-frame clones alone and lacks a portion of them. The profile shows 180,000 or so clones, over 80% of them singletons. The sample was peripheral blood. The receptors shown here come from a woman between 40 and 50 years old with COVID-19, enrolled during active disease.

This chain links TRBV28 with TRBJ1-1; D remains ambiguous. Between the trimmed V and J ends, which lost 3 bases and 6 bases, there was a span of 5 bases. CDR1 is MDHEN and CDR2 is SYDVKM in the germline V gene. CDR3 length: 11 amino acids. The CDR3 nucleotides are TGTGCCAGCAGTTTCTATTCTGAAGCTTTCTTT. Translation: CASSFYSEAFF.

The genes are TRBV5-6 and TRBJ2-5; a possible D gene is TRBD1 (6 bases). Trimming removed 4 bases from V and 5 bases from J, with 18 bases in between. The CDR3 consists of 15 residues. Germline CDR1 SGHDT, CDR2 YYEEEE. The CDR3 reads CASSPGSAGDETQYF. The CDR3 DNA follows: TGTGCCAGCAGCCCAGGATCGGCAGGGGATGAGACCCAGTACTTC.

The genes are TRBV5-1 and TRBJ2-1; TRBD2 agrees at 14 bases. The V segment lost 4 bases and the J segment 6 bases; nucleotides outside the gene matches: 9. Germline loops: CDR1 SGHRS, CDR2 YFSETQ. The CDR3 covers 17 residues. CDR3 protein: CASSPGTSGRSRNEQFF. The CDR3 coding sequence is TGCGCCAGCAGCCCGGGGACTAGCGGGAGAAGCCGCAATGAGCAGTTCTTC.